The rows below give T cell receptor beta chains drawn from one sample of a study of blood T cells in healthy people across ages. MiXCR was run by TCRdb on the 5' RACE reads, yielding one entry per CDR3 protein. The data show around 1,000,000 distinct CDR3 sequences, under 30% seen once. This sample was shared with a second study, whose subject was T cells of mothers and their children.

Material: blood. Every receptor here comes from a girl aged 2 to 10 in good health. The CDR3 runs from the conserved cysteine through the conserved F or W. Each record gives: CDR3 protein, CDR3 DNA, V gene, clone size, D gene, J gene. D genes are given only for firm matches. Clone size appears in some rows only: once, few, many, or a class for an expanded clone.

CDR3aa: CASNMAGQETQYF; CDR3nt: TGTGCCAGCAATATGGCCGGCCAAGAGACCCAGTACTTC; v_gene: TRBV27; abundance: NA; d_gene: NA; j_gene: TRBJ2-5
CDR3aa: CASSYQDRADTGELFF; CDR3nt: TGTGCCAGCAGTTACCAGGACAGGGCGGACACCGGGGAGCTGTTTTTT; v_gene: TRBV6-5; abundance: few; d_gene: TRBD1; j_gene: TRBJ2-2
CDR3aa: CASSPGLLEGLETQYF; CDR3nt: TGTGCCAGCAGCCCCGGACTCTTAGAAGGCTTAGAGACCCAGTACTTC; v_gene: TRBV11-2; abundance: many; d_gene: NA; j_gene: TRBJ2-5
CDR3aa: CSVVETGAETQYF; CDR3nt: TGCAGCGTTGTGGAGACAGGGGCTGAGACCCAGTACTTC; v_gene: TRBV29-1; abundance: few; d_gene: TRBD1; j_gene: TRBJ2-5
CDR3aa: CASSGRDKYYNEQFF; CDR3nt: TGTGCCAGCAGCGGGCGGGATAAGTACTACAATGAGCAGTTCTTC; v_gene: TRBV5-6; abundance: NA; d_gene: NA; j_gene: TRBJ2-1
CDR3aa: CASSSRRGAGVEETQYF; CDR3nt: TGTGCCAGCAGCTCCCGTCGGGGAGCGGGAGTAGAAGAGACCCAGTACTTC; v_gene: TRBV7-3; abundance: NA; d_gene: TRBD2; j_gene: TRBJ2-5
CDR3aa: CASSRLGRPANEQFF; CDR3nt: TGTGCCAGCAGCCGGCTAGGTCGACCCGCTAATGAGCAGTTCTTC; v_gene: TRBV14; abundance: NA; d_gene: NA; j_gene: TRBJ2-1
CDR3aa: CASSIAGQGTAKNIQYF; CDR3nt: TGTGCCAGTAGTATAGCGGGACAGGGGACAGCCAAAAACATTCAGTACTTC; v_gene: TRBV19; abundance: few; d_gene: TRBD1; j_gene: TRBJ2-4
CDR3aa: CAISATGKGADIQYF; CDR3nt: TGTGCCATCAGTGCGACAGGGAAAGGAGCTGACATTCAGTACTTC; v_gene: TRBV10-3; abundance: once; d_gene: TRBD1; j_gene: TRBJ2-4
CDR3aa: CASSNMTGGATDTQYF; CDR3nt: TGTGCCAGCAGCAATATGACAGGGGGCGCGACAGATACGCAGTATTTT; v_gene: TRBV21-1; abundance: few; d_gene: NA; j_gene: TRBJ2-3
CDR3aa: CASSADGKLQAFF; CDR3nt: TGTGCCAGCAGCGCGGACGGCAAACTGCAAGCTTTCTTT; v_gene: TRBV7-2; abundance: few; d_gene: NA; j_gene: TRBJ1-1
CDR3aa: CASSLSVGGVGKTYEQYF; CDR3nt: TGTGCCAGCAGTTTATCGGTTGGGGGCGTAGGGAAAACCTACGAGCAGTACTTC; v_gene: TRBV27; abundance: NA; d_gene: NA; j_gene: TRBJ2-7
CDR3aa: CASSFDREQTQYF; CDR3nt: TGTGCCAGCAGTTTTGACAGGGAACAGACCCAGTACTTC; v_gene: TRBV27; abundance: few; d_gene: TRBD1; j_gene: TRBJ2-5
CDR3aa: CASSPSGQGNTGELFF; CDR3nt: TGTGCCAGCTCACCGTCGGGACAGGGTAACACCGGGGAGCTGTTTTTT; v_gene: TRBV18; abundance: NA; d_gene: TRBD1; j_gene: TRBJ2-2
CDR3aa: CATSSGGEQFF; CDR3nt: TGTGCCACCTCAAGCGGGGGCGAGCAGTTCTTC; v_gene: TRBV19; abundance: NA; d_gene: TRBD2; j_gene: TRBJ2-1
CDR3aa: CSAQLGTSGYNEQFF; CDR3nt: TGCAGTGCTCAACTCGGGACTAGCGGATACAATGAGCAGTTCTTC; v_gene: TRBV20-1; abundance: NA; d_gene: TRBD2; j_gene: TRBJ2-1
CDR3aa: CASSAGQGEYF; CDR3nt: TGTGCCAGCAGCGCTGGACAGGGGGAGTACTTC; v_gene: TRBV5-6; abundance: NA; d_gene: TRBD1; j_gene: TRBJ2-7
CDR3aa: CSARDISGVETQYF; CDR3nt: TGCAGTGCTAGAGATATCTCCGGTGTGGAGACCCAGTACTTC; v_gene: TRBV20-1; abundance: NA; d_gene: NA; j_gene: TRBJ2-5
CDR3aa: CASSSSRGTFVEAFF; CDR3nt: TGCGCCAGCAGCTCCAGCAGGGGTACTTTCGTTGAAGCTTTCTTT; v_gene: TRBV5-1; abundance: few; d_gene: NA; j_gene: TRBJ1-1
CDR3aa: CSASYRRFEAFF; CDR3nt: TGCAGTGCTAGCTACCGACGGTTTGAAGCTTTCTTT; v_gene: TRBV20-1; abundance: NA; d_gene: NA; j_gene: TRBJ1-1
CDR3aa: CATSDQRGSGTQYF; CDR3nt: TGTGCCACCAGTGATCAGCGGGGGTCGGGGACCCAGTACTTC; v_gene: TRBV24-1; abundance: NA; d_gene: TRBD2; j_gene: TRBJ2-5
CDR3aa: CSVEVGQDLRVGGYTF; CDR3nt: TGCAGCGTTGAAGTTGGACAGGACCTAAGGGTTGGTGGCTACACCTTC; v_gene: TRBV29-1; abundance: few; d_gene: TRBD1; j_gene: TRBJ1-2
CDR3aa: CASSLQQGRETQYF; CDR3nt: TGTGCCAGCAGTTTACAACAGGGAAGGGAGACCCAGTACTTC; v_gene: TRBV28; abundance: NA; d_gene: NA; j_gene: TRBJ2-5
CDR3aa: CASSQTVASEQYF; CDR3nt: TGCGCCAGCAGCCAGACAGTAGCTTCCGAGCAGTACTTC; v_gene: TRBV5-1; abundance: NA; d_gene: NA; j_gene: TRBJ2-7
CDR3aa: CASSDRDTNEKLFF; CDR3nt: TGTGCCAGCAGCGACAGGGACACTAATGAAAAACTGTTTTTT; v_gene: TRBV11-2; abundance: NA; d_gene: TRBD1; j_gene: TRBJ1-4
CDR3aa: CASTSETGGEQYF; CDR3nt: TGCGCCAGCACCTCAGAGACGGGGGGCGAGCAGTACTTC; v_gene: TRBV4-3; abundance: NA; d_gene: TRBD2; j_gene: TRBJ2-7